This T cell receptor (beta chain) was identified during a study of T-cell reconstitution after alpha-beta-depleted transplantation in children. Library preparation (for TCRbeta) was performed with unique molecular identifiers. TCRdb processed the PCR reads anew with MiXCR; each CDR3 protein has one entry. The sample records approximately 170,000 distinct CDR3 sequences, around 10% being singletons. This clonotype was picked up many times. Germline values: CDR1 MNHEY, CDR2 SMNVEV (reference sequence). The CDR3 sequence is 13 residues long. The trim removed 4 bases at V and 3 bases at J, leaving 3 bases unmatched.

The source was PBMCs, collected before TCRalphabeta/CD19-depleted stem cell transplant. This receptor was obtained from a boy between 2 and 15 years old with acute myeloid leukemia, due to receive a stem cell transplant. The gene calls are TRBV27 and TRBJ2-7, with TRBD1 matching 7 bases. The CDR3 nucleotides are TGTGCCAGCAGTTGGGGACAGTACTACGAGCAGTACTTC. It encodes CASSWGQYYEQYF.